This TCR beta chain was obtained from a study of T cell clonality in common variable immunodeficiency. Whole-study findings and limits: CVID subjects showed higher TCRbeta clonality than healthy controls. Links between repertoire features and CVID complications were heterogeneity-limited.

This clone was seen at least ten times. The antigen remains undetermined. The CDR3 end lies 3 residues beyond the end of the read and is filled in from the germline J gene. Trimming cost V 5 bases and J 5 bases; bases outside gene matches: 9. Germline assignment: CDR1 SGHDT and CDR2 YYEEEE. The CDR3 totals 14 residues. The protocol was immunoSEQ multiplex PCR, while the TCRdb copy is restricted to in-frame clones and leaves out a portion. This sample has roughly 58,000 clones, each found more than once. Sequenced: peripheral blood mononuclear cells. The chain uses TRBV5-6 and TRBJ2-5; 7 bases map to TRBD2. The source of this sequence is a person aged 18 to 70 in good health. CDR3 bases read: TGTGCCAGCAGACTTGGGGGGGGAGTGGAGACC. It yields the protein CASRLGGGVET. The entire CDR3 is CASRLGGGVETQYF.